This TCR beta chain was retrieved from a study of blood T cell repertoires in COVID-19. Enrollment of patients from Seattle took place during active infection, with longitudinal follow-up. This CDR3 is built from 16 residues. The germline V and J ends were trimmed by 0 bases and 8 bases, with 17 bases remaining between them. The germline V gene has CDR1 SGHTA and CDR2 FQGNSA. In the authors' workflow: From reference gene primer amplification, estimates of nucleated cell counts were derived. Repertoires were generated with immunoSEQ multiplex PCR, while TCRdb's copy carries only in-frame clones and drops some. V and J calls and clone size come straight from that table; D and trimming were deduced from the DNA. Altogether 150,000 to 200,000 clones are present, roughly 90% being singletons, with the ten largest covering roughly 9.7%.

The sample taken for sequencing was peripheral blood. This chain uses TRBV7-2 with TRBJ2-1; possible D gene TRBD2, 6 bases. The clonotype comes from a woman in her fifties or sixties with COVID-19, enrolled during active disease. The CDR3 protein is CASSLAGGSGLYEQFF. The CDR3 DNA sequence: TGTGCCAGCAGCTTAGCGGGGGGTAGCGGCTTATATGAGCAGTTCTTC.